This TCR beta chain is drawn from a study of sequential checkpoint blockade in melanoma. Study information: After nivolumab or ipilimumab alone, some 20 patients had week-13 rebiopsies.

Libraries were prepared by immunoSEQ multiplex PCR; TCRdb keeps only in-frame clonotypes and omits some of them. The data show under 3,000 clones, with under 20% seen just once and about 20% held by the top ten. The V end lost 2 bases, the J end lost 0 bases, and 11 bases lay between the germline ends. CDR3 length equals 17 residues. CDR1 is SGHNT, CDR2 YENEEA, per germline. The sample holds many counts of this clone. Treatment indicated: randomized to nivolumab then ipilimumab (arm A) or the reverse (arm B). The V and J genes are TRBV11-3 and TRBJ2-6, with D tentatively TRBD2 (5 bases). The origin of this receptor is a human donor with melanoma. The sequenced sample was tumor tissue (inferred from file names), obtained from a patient given nivolumab and ipilimumab in sequence. CDR3 sequence (DNA): TGTGCCAGCAGCTTATTAGGACTGATCTCTGGGGCCAACGTCCTGACTTTC. Protein product: CASSLLGLISGANVLTF.